Below are 18 T cell receptor beta chains sequenced from a single sample in a study of T cell responses to AZD1222 COVID-19 vaccine. Clones were sequenced by immunoSEQ multiplex PCR, and TCRdb holds only the in-frame ones, with some missing. The repertoire includes some 120,000 clones, 80% to 90% of them detected once, and approximately 1.7% sits in the top ten. Sample: peripheral blood, taken on day 0 of AZD1222 vaccination. All receptors derive from an adult in good health.

V usage is TRBV7-3 and J usage is TRBJ2-5; 8 bases line up with TRBD1. Germline values: CDR1 SGHTA, CDR2 FQGTGA. The CDR3 spans 16 residues. V was pared by 2 bases and J by 0 bases, with 5 bases of the junction left unmatched. CDR3 sequence (DNA): TGTGCCAGCAGCTTAGTGGGGACAGGTGACCAAGAGACCCAGTACTTC. This codes for CASSLVGTGDQETQYF.

The gene calls are TRBV18 and TRBJ2-4; 10 nucleotides agree with TRBD1. This CDR3 comprises 15 residues. Germline trimming cut 5 bases from V and 8 bases from J; bases unmatched to any gene: 9. Germline V gives CDR1 KGHSH, CDR2 LQKENI. The CDR3 here is CASSGTGVRLDIQYF. DNA for the CDR3: TGTGCCAGCTCAGGGACAGGGGTTAGGTTGGACATTCAGTACTTC.

The J gene is TRBJ2-6, the V gene TRBV5-1, with D perhaps assigned TRBD1 or TRBD2 (5 bases each). Trimming removed 4 bases at V and 1 base at J, with 24 bases between. The CDR3 has 20 amino acids. The germline V gene encodes CDR1 SGHRS and CDR2 YFSETQ. In nucleotides, the CDR3 is TGCGCCAGCAGCCGACAAAGCCCCCGGGACCGTACTTCTGGGGCCAACGTCCTGACTTTC. Amino acid sequence: CASSRQSPRDRTSGANVLTF.

The chain uses TRBV30 and TRBJ1-5; D not certain. This CDR3 comprises 14 residues. Trimming pared 0 bases from V and 3 bases from J, leaving 9 bases between. Germline CDR1 is GTSNPN and CDR2 is SVGIG (reference sequence). The CDR3 DNA sequence: TGTGCCTGGAGTGTACTGGCAGTCAATCAGCCCCAGCATTTT. Amino acid sequence: CAWSVLAVNQPQHF.

The rearrangement links TRBV14 to TRBJ1-2; D not resolved. The CDR3 is 13 amino acids. The V end was cut by 3 bases, the J end by 5 bases, with 10 bases between. CDR1 is SGHDN, CDR2 FVKESK, per germline. CDR3 DNA sequence: TGTGCCAGCAGCCACGCTAGAGGGTATGGCTACACCTTC. This translates into CASSHARGYGYTF.

This clone was observed a few times. The chain uses TRBV4-2 and TRBJ2-7; D tentatively reads TRBD1 or TRBD2 (5 bases each). CDR3 length: 16 residues. CDR1 is LGHNA and CDR2 is YNFKEQ in the germline V gene. V lost 0 bases and J lost 1, with 13 bases in between. CDR3 protein: CASSQDAAGTSYEQYF. The CDR3 coding sequence is TGTGCCAGCAGCCAAGATGCGGCAGGGACGTCCTACGAGCAGTACTTC.

V gene TRBV7-9 combines with J gene TRBJ1-2, with a tentative D call TRBD1 (5 bases). There are 13 residues in the CDR3. Trimming shortened V by 1 base and J by 7 bases, and 10 bases separated the two germline ends. Germline assignment: CDR1 SEHNR and CDR2 FQNEAQ (reference sequence). CDR3 in amino acids: CASSLGTDSGYTF. In DNA form, the CDR3 reads TGTGCCAGCAGCTTAGGCACCGACAGTGGCTACACCTTC.

CDR3 nucleotide sequence: TGTGCCAGCAGCTTAGTGGGCGGGAGGTTTACCTACGAGCAGTACTTC. Amino acid sequence: CASSLVGGRFTYEQYF. This chain links TRBV7-8 with TRBJ2-7; 8 bases agree with TRBD2. The V and J ends lost 1 base and 2 bases, in that order; junction bases with no gene match: 7. The CDR3 has 16 amino acids. From germline, CDR1 is SGHVS and CDR2 FQNEAQ.

This clone was seen a few times. The chain recombines TRBV19 with TRBJ1-3; no firm D call. The germline V gene encodes CDR1 LNHDA and CDR2 SQIVND (reference sequence). This CDR3 contains 14 residues. Trimming cost V 6 bases and J 8 bases, with 17 bases left between them. This chain's CDR3 is CASRLRAQTHTIYF. The CDR3 DNA reads TGTGCCAGTAGGCTACGGGCCCAGACTCACACCATATATTTT.

This clone was observed a few times. The chain is built from TRBV3-1 (or the pseudogene TRBV3-2) and TRBJ1-2, with unresolved D. The CDR3 extends over 16 amino acids. Trimming removed 0 bases at V and 4 bases at J, with 15 bases between. Germline CDR1 is LGHDT and CDR2 is YNNKEL (reference sequence). The CDR3 region is CASSQDRAIRGYGYTF. Written as DNA, the CDR3 is TGTGCCAGCAGCCAAGATCGCGCTATTCGGGGCTATGGCTACACCTTC.

This chain links TRBV6-5 with TRBJ2-2; D is ambiguous. The germline CDR1 and CDR2 sequences are MNHEY and SVGAGI. Trimming cost V 0 bases and J 0 bases, with 8 bases left between them. CDR3 length: 16 amino acids. The CDR3 reads CASSYSSSTNTGELFF. The CDR3 DNA sequence: TGTGCCAGCAGTTACTCGAGTTCCACGAACACCGGGGAGCTGTTTTTT.

V and J are TRBV5-1 and TRBJ2-5; TRBD1 matches 11 bases. J gave up 3 bases and V 4 bases, and 2 bases lay outside the gene matches. The CDR3 spans 14 residues. Germline V gene data show CDR1 as SGHRS and CDR2 as YFSETQ. The CDR3 DNA is TGCGCCAGCAGCAGGGGACAGGGGGAAGAGACCCAGTACTTC. It specifies CASSRGQGEETQYF.

The V and J genes are TRBV6-2 or TRBV6-3 and TRBJ1-2; possibly TRBD1 for D (6 bases). Per germline, CDR1 MNHEY and CDR2 SVGEGT. This CDR3 comprises 12 residues. Trimming cost V 5 bases and J 6 bases, with 10 bases left between them. Here the CDR3 DNA reads TGTGCCAGCAGTACGAGACAGGATGGCTACACCTTC. It specifies CASSTRQDGYTF.

The J gene is TRBJ2-1, the V gene TRBV27; 8 positions match TRBD1. The V gene's germline CDR1 is MNHEY and CDR2 SMNVEV (reference sequence). The V and J ends lost 9 bases and 5 bases, in that order; junction bases with no gene match: 12. The CDR3 runs 15 residues. The CDR3, as DNA: TGTGCCAGAGTACGGCGGGACAGGTTACACAATGAGCAGTTCTTC. It yields the protein CARVRRDRLHNEQFF.

This clone has just a few counts. This chain uses TRBV6-5 with TRBJ1-1; 8 bases agree with TRBD1. The junction had 9 bases not matched to a gene; V was cut back by 4 bases and J by 11 bases. In germline, CDR1 is MNHEY, CDR2 SVGAGI. The CDR3 totals 13 residues. CDR3 protein: CASSSTGQEFAFF. CDR3 nucleotide sequence: TGTGCCAGCAGTTCGACGGGACAGGAATTCGCTTTCTTT.

The rearrangement links TRBV7-9 to TRBJ1-2; the D is unclear. Germline V gene data show CDR1 as SEHNR and CDR2 as FQNEAQ (reference sequence). The ends were cut back, 2 bases at V and 4 bases at J, with 11 bases in the middle. The CDR3 has 14 amino acids. As DNA, the CDR3 is TGTGCCAGCAGCTTATTGCAGCCTTCCTATGGCTACACCTTC. It yields the protein CASSLLQPSYGYTF.

The J gene is TRBJ2-7, the V gene TRBV27, with D possibly being TRBD1 or TRBD2 (5 bases each). The germline V and J ends were trimmed by 6 bases and 3 bases, with 15 bases remaining between them. Germline V gene lookup returns CDR1 MNHEY and CDR2 SMNVEV (reference sequence). This CDR3 contains 14 residues. Here the CDR3 reads CASSHGDGGYEQYF. The CDR3 coding sequence is TGTGCCAGCAGCCACGGGGACGGTGGCTACGAGCAGTACTTC.

This chain links TRBV6-5 with TRBJ2-7, with D possibly TRBD1 on 5 matching bases. Trimming left V 7 bases short and J 2 bases short, with 18 bases between. The CDR3 is made up of 15 amino acids. Germline values: CDR1 MNHEY, CDR2 SVGAGI. This CDR3 reads CASISIRDFTYEQYF. DNA of the CDR3: TGTGCCAGCATCTCAATCAGGGATTTCACCTACGAGCAGTACTTC.